This TCR beta chain was identified during a study of shared clonotypes between healthy human individuals. Findings and limits, study-wide: Generally, naive subsets came out with larger estimated richness than memory subsets.

The V segment lost 2 bases and the J segment 7 bases; nucleotides outside the gene matches: 10. Germline V gene lookup returns CDR1 MDHEN and CDR2 SYDVKM. CDR3 length: 17 residues. Turning to this clone: As yet, its antigen is unknown.

Profiling relied on immunoSEQ multiplex PCR, and the TCRdb table lists in-frame clones only, not all of them. The profile shows over a million clones, 70% to 80% of them singletons. Sequenced material: memory CD4+ T cells from PBMCs. The subset: CD45RA-negative fraction. The chain carries TRBV28 and TRBJ2-4, with 11 nucleotides matching TRBD2. This clonotype was obtained from a man aged 18 to 30 in good health. Some clones in this sample may be carry-over from other donors' samples. The CDR3 DNA is TGTGCCAGCAGTTTAGCCCCTAGCGGGAGGCTTGGGAACATTCAGTACTTC. This gives the protein CASSLAPSGRLGNIQYF.